Listed here are 22 T cell receptor beta chains from one sample, sequenced in a study of T cells in narcolepsy. Data came from immunoSEQ multiplex PCR; TCRdb stores just in-frame clones and leaves some out. Of roughly 35,000 clones listed, approximately 80% are singletons. The sample comprised memory (CD45RA-) CD4+ T cells from blood. Source of these receptors: a human donor in good health.

In this sample, this clone turned up a few times. The CDR3 coding sequence is TGTGCCAGTAACCCGGACAGGATTGGAAACACCATATATTTT. Translation: CASNPDRIGNTIYF. V usage is TRBV19 and J usage is TRBJ1-3, with TRBD1 matching 7 bases. CDR1 LNHDA and CDR2 SQIVND come from the germline V gene (reference sequence). V dropped 7 bases and J dropped 3; count of bases not matched to a gene: 6. This CDR3 has 14 amino acids. Full variable domain (missing parts from reference TRBV19 and TRBJ1-3): DGGITQSPKYLFRKEGQNVTLSCEQNLNHDAMYWYRQDPGQGLRLIYYSQIVNDFQKGDIAEGYSVSREKKESFPLTVTSAQKNPTAFYLCASNPDRIGNTIYFGEGSWLTVV.

The rearrangement joins TRBV5-1 to TRBJ2-6; TRBD1 matches at 12 bases. Losses at the gene ends were 1 base for V and 4 bases for J; bases not matched to a gene: 6. The length of the CDR3 is 18 residues. Germline-derived CDR1 and CDR2 are SGHRS and YFSETQ. This CDR3 is CASSLRGQGANGANVLTF. As DNA, the CDR3 is TGCGCCAGCAGCTTGAGGGGACAGGGGGCTAACGGGGCCAACGTCCTGACTTTC.

This sequence joins TRBV5-1 and TRBJ1-2; no definite D call. Germline CDR1 and CDR2: SGHRS and YFSETQ. The V and J ends lost 0 bases and 7 bases respectively, with 13 bases between them. This CDR3 has 14 amino acids. The CDR3 region has the DNA TGCGCCAGCAGCTTGGACCTCGGAAGGAGTGGCTACACCTTC. It specifies CASSLDLGRSGYTF.

This rearrangement joins TRBV27 to TRBJ2-2; 10 bases map to TRBD2. V lost 4 bases, J lost 5 bases, and 7 bases stayed unmatched. Germline V gene lookup returns CDR1 MNHEY and CDR2 SMNVEV (reference sequence). The CDR3 totals 16 residues. The CDR3 DNA follows: TGTGCCAGCAGTTCGTGGAGCGGGGGGGCGACCGGGGAGCTGTTTTTT. Its translation: CASSSWSGGATGELFF.

This clone was recorded once. Here the CDR3 reads CASSRDLNQETQYF. The DNA of the CDR3 is TGTGCCAGCAGCCGGGACTTGAATCAAGAGACCCAGTACTTC. V usage is TRBV2 and J usage is TRBJ2-5; maybe TRBD2 (6 bases). This CDR3 contains 14 residues. CDR1 SNHLY and CDR2 FYNNEI come from the germline V gene. Between the trimmed V and J ends, which lost 6 bases and 2 bases, there was a span of 13 bases.

This chain joins TRBV6-5 and TRBJ1-3; D is possibly TRBD1 (5 bases). The V end lost 6 bases, the J end lost 0 bases, and 9 bases lay between the germline ends. Germline V gene lookup returns CDR1 MNHEY and CDR2 SVGAGI. The CDR3 is made up of 14 amino acids. CDR3 bases: TGTGCCAGCAGCTCAGGGAGCTCTGGAAACACCATATATTTT. This codes for CASSSGSSGNTIYF.

V gene TRBV10-3 combines with J gene TRBJ2-3; D gene unclear. Between the trimmed V and J ends, which lost 8 bases and 1 base, there was a span of 10 bases. Germline values: CDR1 ENHRY, CDR2 SYGVKD. The CDR3 is 13 amino acids. This CDR3 is CAIQISGTDTQYF. The DNA for the CDR3 is TGTGCCATCCAAATATCGGGCACAGATACGCAGTATTTT.

The J gene is TRBJ1-2, the V gene TRBV10-3; 7 bases line up with TRBD1. Germline CDR1 ENHRY, CDR2 SYGVKD. J was trimmed by 0 bases and V by 6 bases; bases with no gene match: 4. This CDR3 has 14 residues. As DNA, the CDR3 is TGTGCCATCAGGTTACAGGGGTCTAACTATGGCTACACCTTC. Translation gives CAIRLQGSNYGYTF.

This chain links TRBV18 with TRBJ2-1, with 9 bases identical to TRBD2. V shed 6 bases, J shed 5 bases, and the junction held 17 bases outside the gene matches. This CDR3 is built from 18 residues. Germline CDR1 reads KGHSH; CDR2 reads LQKENI. Here the CDR3 DNA reads TGTGCCAGCTCCCGGAACCTACTTAGCGGGAGTACCCACAATGAGCAGTTCTTC. Its translation is CASSRNLLSGSTHNEQFF.

The chain carries TRBV27 and TRBJ1-3; D possibly corresponds to TRBD1 (5 bases). V was shortened by 2 bases and J by 2 bases, with 13 bases between the two germline ends. The CDR3 runs to 16 residues. The germline V gene has CDR1 MNHEY and CDR2 SMNVEV (reference sequence). In DNA, the CDR3 is TGTGCCAGCAGTTTACGCGGGACGGCACCTGGAAACACCATATATTTT. It translates to CASSLRGTAPGNTIYF.

The chain recombines TRBV6-6 with TRBJ2-7; no clear D gene. Germline CDR1 reads MNHNY; CDR2 reads SVGAGI (reference sequence). The V gene lost 2 bases and the J gene lost 7 bases, with 9 bases spanning the gap. The CDR3 spans 12 residues. The CDR3 nucleotides are TGTGCCAGCAGTTACGCGGATGCGGAGCAGTACTTC. It yields the protein CASSYADAEQYF.

The chain joins TRBV10-3 to TRBJ1-1; 9 positions agree with TRBD1. Trimming cost V 0 bases and J 3 bases; bases outside gene matches: 2. The V gene's germline CDR1 is ENHRY and CDR2 SYGVKD. CDR3 length: 15 amino acids. CDR3 in amino acids: CAISESGTGYTEAFF. CDR3 sequence (DNA): TGTGCCATCAGTGAGTCCGGGACAGGGTACACTGAAGCTTTCTTT.

This clone came up once. V is TRBV11-3 and J is TRBJ2-5; 8 bases fit TRBD1. The germline V gene has CDR1 SGHNT and CDR2 YENEEA. The CDR3 sequence is 12 residues long. J gave up 13 bases and V 5 bases, and 9 bases lay outside the gene matches. The CDR3 nucleotides are TGTGCCAGCAGCCTAAGGACAGGGCACATGTACTTC. Its translation: CASSLRTGHMYF.

The chain is built from TRBV4-3 and TRBJ1-2; D gene unclear. The V gene lost 1 base and the J gene lost 0 bases, with 9 bases spanning the gap. The CDR3 runs 15 residues. Germline CDR1 reads LGHNA; CDR2 reads YSLEER. CDR3 protein: CASSQGSGANYGYTF. The CDR3 DNA is TGCGCCAGCAGCCAAGGCTCGGGCGCTAACTATGGCTACACCTTC.

The genes are TRBV27 and TRBJ2-1; the match to TRBD2 covers 14 bases. Germline V gene data show CDR1 as MNHEY and CDR2 as SMNVEV (reference sequence). The CDR3 spans 15 residues. The ends lost 6 bases at V and 9 bases at J; junction bases unmatched: 7. Here the CDR3 DNA reads TGTGCCAGCAGCCGGACTAGCGGGGGGCATTTTGAGCAGTTCTTC. This encodes CASSRTSGGHFEQFF.

This clone came up once. The genes are TRBV5-1 and TRBJ2-1; D may match TRBD1 or TRBD2 (5 bases each). Germline values: CDR1 SGHRS, CDR2 YFSETQ. Between the trimmed V and J ends, which lost 4 bases and 7 bases, there was a span of 12 bases. This CDR3 region has 13 residues. CDR3 residues: CASSPGPPNEQFF. The DNA for the CDR3 is TGCGCCAGCAGCCCGGGACCCCCTAATGAGCAGTTCTTC.

V and J are TRBV9 and TRBJ2-7; 7 nucleotides match TRBD1. Germline-derived CDR1 and CDR2 are SGDLS and YYNGEE. The CDR3 length is 15 residues. Trimming removed 2 bases from V and 4 bases from J; junction bases left unmatched: 9. In DNA, the CDR3 is TGTGCCAGCAGCGTTGCGACAGGGATTTTGTACGAGCAGTACTTC. Translated, it gives CASSVATGILYEQYF. Variable domain in full (rest from reference TRBV9 and TRBJ2-7): DSGVTQTPKHLITATGQRVTLRCSPRSGDLSVYWYQQSLDQGLQFLIQYYNGEERAKGNILERFSAQQFPDLHSELNLSSLELGDSALYFCASSVATGILYEQYFGPGTRLTVT.

This rearrangement joins TRBV7-8 to TRBJ1-2; TRBD1 might be the D (6 bases). Germline V lookup: CDR1 SGHVS, CDR2 FQNEAQ. The ends were cut back, 3 bases at V and 8 bases at J, with 13 bases in the middle. The CDR3 covers 13 residues. The CDR3 is CASSLSGAEGYTF. CDR3 in DNA: TGTGCCAGCAGCTTGTCAGGGGCGGAAGGCTACACCTTC.

The V call is TRBV14, the J call TRBJ1-4, with 10 bases that match TRBD1. Germline V gene lookup returns CDR1 SGHDN and CDR2 FVKESK. This CDR3 has 15 amino acids. J gave up 7 bases and V 2 bases, and 4 bases lay outside the gene matches. CDR3 region: CASSQRTGGSEKLFF. Written as DNA, the CDR3 is TGTGCCAGCAGCCAACGGACAGGGGGAAGTGAAAAACTGTTTTTT.

The chain recombines TRBV5-1 with TRBJ2-1; 12 nucleotides agree with TRBD1. CDR3 length: 20 residues. The ends lost 4 bases at V and 1 base at J; junction bases unmatched: 15. Germline V gene data show CDR1 as SGHRS and CDR2 as YFSETQ. In nucleotides, the CDR3 is TGCGCCAGCAGCCTGGGGGCGGGGACAGGGGGCTTGCTTTCCTACAATGAGCAGTTCTTC. Amino acid sequence: CASSLGAGTGGLLSYNEQFF.

The J gene is TRBJ1-1, the V gene TRBV4-3; possibly TRBD1 for D (5 bases). The CDR3 length is 16 residues. V lost 2 bases to trimming and J lost 3 bases, with 16 bases between them. Per the germline V gene, CDR1 is LGHNA and CDR2 is YSLEER. Here the CDR3 reads CASSQYTGPGDTEAFF. The CDR3 DNA sequence: TGCGCCAGCAGCCAATACACGGGCCCGGGGGACACTGAAGCTTTCTTT.

The chain couples TRBV28 to TRBJ2-2; D gene unclear. The CDR3 sequence is 13 residues long. The germline V gene has CDR1 MDHEN and CDR2 SYDVKM. Trimming took off 5 bases at V and 4 bases at J, with 8 bases between the two ends. The CDR3 DNA reads TGTGCCAGCAGTCCATACAGCACCGGGGAGCTGTTTTTT. Translation gives CASSPYSTGELFF.